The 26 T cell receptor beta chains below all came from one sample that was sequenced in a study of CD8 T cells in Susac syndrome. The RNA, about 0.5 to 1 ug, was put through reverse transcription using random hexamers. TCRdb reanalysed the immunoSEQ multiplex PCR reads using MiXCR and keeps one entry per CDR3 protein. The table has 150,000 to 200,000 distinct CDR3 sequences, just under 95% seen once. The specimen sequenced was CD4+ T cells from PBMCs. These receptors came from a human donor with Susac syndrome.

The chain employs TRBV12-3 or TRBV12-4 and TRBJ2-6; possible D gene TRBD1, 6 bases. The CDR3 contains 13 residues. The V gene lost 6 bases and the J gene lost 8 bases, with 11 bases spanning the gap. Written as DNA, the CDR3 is TGTGCCAGCAGCCCCCAGGGGACCAACGTCCTGACTTTC. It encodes CASSPQGTNVLTF.

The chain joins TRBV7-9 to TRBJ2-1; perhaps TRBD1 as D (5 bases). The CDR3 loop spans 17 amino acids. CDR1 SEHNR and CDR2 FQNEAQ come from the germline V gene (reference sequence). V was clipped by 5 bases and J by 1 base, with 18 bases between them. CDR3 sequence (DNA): TGTGCCAGCAGCCGTGACAGCCCAGCGAGATCCTACAATGAGCAGTTCTTC. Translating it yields CASSRDSPARSYNEQFF.

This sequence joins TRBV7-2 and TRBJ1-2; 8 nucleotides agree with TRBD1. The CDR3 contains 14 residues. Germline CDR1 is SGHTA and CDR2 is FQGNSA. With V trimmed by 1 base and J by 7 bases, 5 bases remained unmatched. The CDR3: CASSLDAGGRGYTF. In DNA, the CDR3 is TGTGCCAGCAGCTTAGATGCAGGGGGCCGTGGCTACACCTTC.

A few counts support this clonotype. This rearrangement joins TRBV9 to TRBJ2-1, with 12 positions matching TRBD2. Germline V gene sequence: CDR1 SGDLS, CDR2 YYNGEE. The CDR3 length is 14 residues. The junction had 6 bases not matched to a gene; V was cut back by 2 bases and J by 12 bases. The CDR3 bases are TGTGCCAGCAGCGTCGGACTAGCGGGATTGGGGCAGTTCTTC. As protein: CASSVGLAGLGQFF.

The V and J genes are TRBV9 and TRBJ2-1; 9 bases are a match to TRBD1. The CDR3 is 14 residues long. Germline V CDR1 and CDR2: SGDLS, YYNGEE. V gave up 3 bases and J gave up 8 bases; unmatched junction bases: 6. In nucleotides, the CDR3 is TGTGCCAGCAGCGGCGGGACAGGGATCGATGAGCAGTTCTTC. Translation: CASSGGTGIDEQFF.

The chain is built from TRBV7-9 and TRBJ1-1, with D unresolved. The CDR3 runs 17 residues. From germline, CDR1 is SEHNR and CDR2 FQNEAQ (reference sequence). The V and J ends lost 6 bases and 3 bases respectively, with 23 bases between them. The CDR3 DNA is TGTGCCAGCAGGCCCCTCCGGGGATCGAGAAGGGACACTGAAGCTTTCTTT. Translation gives CASRPLRGSRRDTEAFF.

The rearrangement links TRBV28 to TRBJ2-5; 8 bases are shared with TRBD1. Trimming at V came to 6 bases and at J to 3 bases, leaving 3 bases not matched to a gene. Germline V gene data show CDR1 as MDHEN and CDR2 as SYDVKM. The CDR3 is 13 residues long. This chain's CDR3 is CASSTGGEETQYF. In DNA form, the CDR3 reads TGTGCCAGCAGCACAGGGGGTGAAGAGACCCAGTACTTC.

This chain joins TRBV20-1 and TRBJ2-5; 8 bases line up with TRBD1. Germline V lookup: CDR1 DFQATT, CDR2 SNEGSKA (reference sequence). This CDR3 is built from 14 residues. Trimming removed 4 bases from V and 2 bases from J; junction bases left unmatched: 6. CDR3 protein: CSANTGGSQETQYF. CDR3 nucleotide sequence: TGCAGTGCTAATACAGGGGGGTCGCAAGAGACCCAGTACTTC.

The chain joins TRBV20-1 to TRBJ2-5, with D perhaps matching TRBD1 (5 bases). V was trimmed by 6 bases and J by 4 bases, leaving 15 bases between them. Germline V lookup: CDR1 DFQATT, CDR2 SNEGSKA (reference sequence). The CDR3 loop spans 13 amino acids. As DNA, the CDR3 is TGCAGTGCCCCCAAAGACCAGGGAGAGACCCAGTACTTC. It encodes CSAPKDQGETQYF.

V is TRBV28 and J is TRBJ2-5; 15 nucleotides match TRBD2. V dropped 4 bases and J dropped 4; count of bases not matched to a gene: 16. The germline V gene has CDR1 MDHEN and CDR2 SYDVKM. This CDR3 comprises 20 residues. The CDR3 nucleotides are TGTGCCAGCAGTTCTATATCCCGCCAAGGACTAGCGGGAGGGCCAGAGACCCAGTACTTC. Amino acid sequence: CASSSISRQGLAGGPETQYF.

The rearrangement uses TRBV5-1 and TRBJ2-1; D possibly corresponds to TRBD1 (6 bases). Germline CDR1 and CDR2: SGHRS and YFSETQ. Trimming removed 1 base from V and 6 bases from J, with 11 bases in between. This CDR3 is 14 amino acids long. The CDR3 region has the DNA TGCGCCAGCAGCTTGCTAACAGGGTCCAATGAGCAGTTCTTC. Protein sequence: CASSLLTGSNEQFF.

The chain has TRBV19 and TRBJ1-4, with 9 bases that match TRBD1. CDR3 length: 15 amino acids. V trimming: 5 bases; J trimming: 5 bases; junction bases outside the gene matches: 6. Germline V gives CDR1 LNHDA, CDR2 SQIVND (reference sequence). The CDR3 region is CASSPQTGGNEKLFF. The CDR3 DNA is TGTGCCAGTAGTCCTCAGACAGGGGGGAATGAAAAACTGTTTTTT.

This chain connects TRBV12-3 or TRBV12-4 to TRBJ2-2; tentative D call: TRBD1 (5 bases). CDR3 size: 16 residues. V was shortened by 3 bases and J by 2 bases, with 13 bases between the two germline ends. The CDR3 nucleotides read TGTGCCAGCAGTTTGGGGCTCGGGTTTAACACCGGGGAGCTGTTTTTT. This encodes CASSLGLGFNTGELFF.

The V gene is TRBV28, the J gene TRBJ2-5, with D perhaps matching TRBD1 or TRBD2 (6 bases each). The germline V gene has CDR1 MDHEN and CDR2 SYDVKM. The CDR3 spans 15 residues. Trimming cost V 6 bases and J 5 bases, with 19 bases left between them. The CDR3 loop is CASSAPGGSRETQYF. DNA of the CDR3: TGTGCCAGCAGCGCCCCCGGGGGCTCTAGGGAGACCCAGTACTTC.

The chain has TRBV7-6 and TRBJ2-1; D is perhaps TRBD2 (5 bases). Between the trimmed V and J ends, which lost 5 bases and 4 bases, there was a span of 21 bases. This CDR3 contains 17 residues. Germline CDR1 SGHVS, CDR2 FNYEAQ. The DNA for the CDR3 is TGTGCCAGCAGCCCGCGGTCAAGCGGAGCCGGTTACAATGAGCAGTTCTTC. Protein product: CASSPRSSGAGYNEQFF.

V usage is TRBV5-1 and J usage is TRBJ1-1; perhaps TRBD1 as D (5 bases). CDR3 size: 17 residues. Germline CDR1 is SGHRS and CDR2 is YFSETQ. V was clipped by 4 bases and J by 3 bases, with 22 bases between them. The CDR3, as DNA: TGCGCCAGCAGCCCCCGGGGGGGTGGGGGACCGGACACTGAAGCTTTCTTT. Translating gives CASSPRGGGGPDTEAFF.

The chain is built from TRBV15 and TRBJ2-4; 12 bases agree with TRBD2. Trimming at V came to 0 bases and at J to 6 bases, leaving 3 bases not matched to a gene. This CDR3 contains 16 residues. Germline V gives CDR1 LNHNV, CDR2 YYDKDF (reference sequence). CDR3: CATSRDGLAGRNIQYF. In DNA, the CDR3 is TGTGCCACCAGCAGAGATGGACTAGCGGGAAGAAACATTCAGTACTTC.

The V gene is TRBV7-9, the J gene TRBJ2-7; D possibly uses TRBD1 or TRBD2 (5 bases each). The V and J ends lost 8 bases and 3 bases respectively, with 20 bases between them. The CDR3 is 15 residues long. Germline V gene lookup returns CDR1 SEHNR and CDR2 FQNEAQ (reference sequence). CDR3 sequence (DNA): TGTGCCAGCCGCCAGTGGGACGGACCATTCTACGAGCAGTACTTC. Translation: CASRQWDGPFYEQYF.

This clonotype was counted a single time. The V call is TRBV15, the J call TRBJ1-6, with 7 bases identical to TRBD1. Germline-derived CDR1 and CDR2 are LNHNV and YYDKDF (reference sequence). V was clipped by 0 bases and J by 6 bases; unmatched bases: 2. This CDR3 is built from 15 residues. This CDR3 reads CATSRDSGGNSPLHF. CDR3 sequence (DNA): TGTGCCACCAGCAGAGATTCAGGGGGTAATTCACCCCTCCACTTT. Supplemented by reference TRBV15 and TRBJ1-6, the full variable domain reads DAMVIQNPRYQVTQFGKPVTLSCSQTLNHNVMYWYQQKSSQAPKLLFHYYDKDFNNEADTPDNFQSRRPNTSFCFLDIRSPGLGDTAMYLCATSRDSGGNSPLHFGNGTRLTVT.

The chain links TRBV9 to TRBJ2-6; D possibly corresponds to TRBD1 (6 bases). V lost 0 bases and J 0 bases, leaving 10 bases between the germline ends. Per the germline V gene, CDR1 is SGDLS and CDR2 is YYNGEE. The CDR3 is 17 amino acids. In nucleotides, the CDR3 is TGTGCCAGCAGCGTAGCGGGACACTACTCTGGGGCCAACGTCCTGACTTTC. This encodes CASSVAGHYSGANVLTF.

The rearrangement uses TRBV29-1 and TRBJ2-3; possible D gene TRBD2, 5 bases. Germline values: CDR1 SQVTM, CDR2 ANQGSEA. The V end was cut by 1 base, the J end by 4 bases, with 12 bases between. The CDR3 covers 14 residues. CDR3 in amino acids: CSVEAGGSPDTQYF. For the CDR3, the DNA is TGCAGCGTTGAAGCAGGAGGCTCACCAGATACGCAGTATTTT.

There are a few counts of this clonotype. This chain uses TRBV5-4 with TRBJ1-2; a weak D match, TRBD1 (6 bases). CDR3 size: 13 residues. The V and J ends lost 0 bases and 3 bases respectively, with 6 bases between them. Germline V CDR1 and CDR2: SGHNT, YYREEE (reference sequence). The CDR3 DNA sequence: TGTGCCAGCAGCTTGGGGACAGACTATGGCTACACCTTC. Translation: CASSLGTDYGYTF.

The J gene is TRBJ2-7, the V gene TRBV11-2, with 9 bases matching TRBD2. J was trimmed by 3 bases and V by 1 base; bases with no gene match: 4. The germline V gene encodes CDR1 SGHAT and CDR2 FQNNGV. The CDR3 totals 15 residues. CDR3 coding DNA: TGTGCCAGCAGCTTAGTCCAGCGGGAGGACTACGAGCAGTACTTC. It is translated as CASSLVQREDYEQYF.

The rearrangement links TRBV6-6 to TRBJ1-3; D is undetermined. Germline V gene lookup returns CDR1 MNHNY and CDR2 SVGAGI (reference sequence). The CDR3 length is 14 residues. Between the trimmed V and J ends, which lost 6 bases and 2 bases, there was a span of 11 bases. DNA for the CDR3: TGTGCCAGCAGCCTCGGACTAGCTGGAAACACCATATATTTT. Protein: CASSLGLAGNTIYF.

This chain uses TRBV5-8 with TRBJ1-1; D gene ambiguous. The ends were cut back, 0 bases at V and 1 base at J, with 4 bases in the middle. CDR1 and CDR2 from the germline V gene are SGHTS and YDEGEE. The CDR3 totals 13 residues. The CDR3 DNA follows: TGTGCCAGCAGCTTGGAGTCGAACACTGAAGCTTTCTTT. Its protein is CASSLESNTEAFF.

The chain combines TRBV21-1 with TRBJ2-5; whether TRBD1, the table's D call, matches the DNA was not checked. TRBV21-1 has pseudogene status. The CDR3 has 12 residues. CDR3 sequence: CRIGGDEETQYF. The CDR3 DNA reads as TGTCGAATTGGGGGAGACGAAGAGACCCAGTACTTC.